This T cell receptor (beta chain) stems from a study of CD8 T cells in Susac syndrome. The length of the CDR3 is 15 residues. In germline, CDR1 is SGHRS, CDR2 YFSETQ. J gave up 5 bases and V 3 bases, and 5 bases lay outside the gene matches. While CD8+ and CD4+ T cells were isolated negatively, TEMRA cells were enriched by FACS. Random hexamers were used to reverse transcribe about 0.45 to 1 ug of RNA. MiXCR, run by TCRdb on the immunoSEQ multiplex PCR reads, gives a single entry per CDR3 protein. The table has approximately 210,000 distinct CDR3 sequences, over 90% seen once; the top ten hold over 0.15%.

V usage is TRBV5-1 and J usage is TRBJ1-6; 7 bases are shared with TRBD1. The material sequenced was CD4+ T cells from PBMCs. The TCR was taken from a human donor with Susac syndrome. This CDR3 reads CASSSTGTNNSPLHF. The CDR3 DNA reads as TGCGCCAGCAGCTCGACAGGGACCAATAATTCACCCCTCCACTTT.